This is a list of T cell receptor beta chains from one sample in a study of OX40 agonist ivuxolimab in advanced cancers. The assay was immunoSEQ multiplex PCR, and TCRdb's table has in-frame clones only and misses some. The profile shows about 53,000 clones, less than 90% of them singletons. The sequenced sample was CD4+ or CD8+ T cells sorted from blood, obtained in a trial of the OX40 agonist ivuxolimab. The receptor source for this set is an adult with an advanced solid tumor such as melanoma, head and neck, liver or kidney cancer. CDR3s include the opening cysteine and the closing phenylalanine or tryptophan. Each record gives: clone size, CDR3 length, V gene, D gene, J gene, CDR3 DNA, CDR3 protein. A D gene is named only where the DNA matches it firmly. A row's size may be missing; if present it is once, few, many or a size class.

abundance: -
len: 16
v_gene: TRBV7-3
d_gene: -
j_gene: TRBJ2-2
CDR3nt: TGTGCCAGCAGCTATTCCGGGACGCGGAACACCGGGGAGCTGTTTTTT
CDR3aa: CASSYSGTRNTGELFF

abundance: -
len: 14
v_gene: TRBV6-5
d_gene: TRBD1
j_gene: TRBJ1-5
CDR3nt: TGTGCCAGCAGGAGAGGGGGCGCGGATCAGCCCCAGCATTTT
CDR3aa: CASRRGGADQPQHF

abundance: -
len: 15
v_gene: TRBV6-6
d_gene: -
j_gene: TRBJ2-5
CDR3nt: TGTGCCAGCAGTTACTTTTCGAGGACGGGAGAGACCCAGTACTTC
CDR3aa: CASSYFSRTGETQYF

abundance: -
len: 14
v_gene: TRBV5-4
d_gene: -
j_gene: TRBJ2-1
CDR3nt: TGTGCCAGCAGCTTAAGGACAGACGTCAATGAGCAGTTCTTC
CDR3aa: CASSLRTDVNEQFF

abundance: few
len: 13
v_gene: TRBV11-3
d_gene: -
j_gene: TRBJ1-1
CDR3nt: TGTGCCAGCAGCTCGCACAGGGACTCAGAAGCTTTCTTT
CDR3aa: CASSSHRDSEAFF

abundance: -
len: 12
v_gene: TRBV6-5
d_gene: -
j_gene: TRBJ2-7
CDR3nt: TGTGCCAGCAGTAGAACGGGGATCGAGCAGTACTTC
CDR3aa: CASSRTGIEQYF

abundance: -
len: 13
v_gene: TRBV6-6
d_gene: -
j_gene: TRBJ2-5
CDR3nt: TGTGCCAGCAGTTACCACAGGGTCGAGACCCAGTACTTC
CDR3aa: CASSYHRVETQYF

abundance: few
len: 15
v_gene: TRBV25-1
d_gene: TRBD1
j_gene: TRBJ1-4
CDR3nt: TGTGCCAGCAGTGATCCTCGACAGGGAGACGAAAAACTGTTTTTT
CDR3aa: CASSDPRQGDEKLFF

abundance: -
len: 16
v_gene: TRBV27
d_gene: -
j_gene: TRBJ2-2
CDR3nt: TGTGCCTCACGGCGCCCGGGAGTGTTGGGCACCGGGGAGCTGTTTTTT
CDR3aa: CASRRPGVLGTGELFF

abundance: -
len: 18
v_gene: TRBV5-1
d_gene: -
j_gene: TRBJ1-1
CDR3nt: TGCGCCAGCAGCTATACTCCTACCGGGGGCGCGGGGGGCACTGAAGCTTTCTTT
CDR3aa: CASSYTPTGGAGGTEAFF

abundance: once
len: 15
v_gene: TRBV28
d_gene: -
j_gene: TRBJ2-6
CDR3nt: TGTGCCAGCAGTTTACTGGGCTCTGGGGCCAACGTCCTGACTTTC
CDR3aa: CASSLLGSGANVLTF

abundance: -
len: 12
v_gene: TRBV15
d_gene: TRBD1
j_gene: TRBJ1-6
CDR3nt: TGTGCCACCGGGACAGCGAACTCACCCCTCCACTTT
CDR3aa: CATGTANSPLHF

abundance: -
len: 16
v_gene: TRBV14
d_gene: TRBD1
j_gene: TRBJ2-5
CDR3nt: TGTGCCAGCAGCCCGCCGACAGGGTCTTGGCAAGAGACCCAGTACTTC
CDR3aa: CASSPPTGSWQETQYF

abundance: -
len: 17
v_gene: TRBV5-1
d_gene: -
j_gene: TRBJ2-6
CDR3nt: TGCGCCAGCAGCTTGGCCACGGGGAGCACTGGGGCCAACGTCCTGACTTTC
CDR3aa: CASSLATGSTGANVLTF

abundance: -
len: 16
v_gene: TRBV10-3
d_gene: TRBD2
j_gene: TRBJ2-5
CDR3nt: TGTGCCATCAGTGGGGAACTAGCGGGAGGGCAAGAGACCCAGTACTTC
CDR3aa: CAISGELAGGQETQYF

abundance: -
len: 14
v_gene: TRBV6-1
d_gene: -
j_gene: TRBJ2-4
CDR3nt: TGTGCCAGCAGCCCAACCGGGGCCAAAAACATTCAGTACTTC
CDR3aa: CASSPTGAKNIQYF

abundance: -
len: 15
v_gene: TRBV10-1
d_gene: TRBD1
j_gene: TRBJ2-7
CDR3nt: TGCGCCAGCAGTGGGTCTGGGACAGGCCTCTACGAGCAGTACTTC
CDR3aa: CASSGSGTGLYEQYF

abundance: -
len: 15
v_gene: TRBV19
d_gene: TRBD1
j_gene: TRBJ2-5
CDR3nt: TGTGCCAGTAGTAAAGGGGACAGGGGTGGAGAGACCCAGTACTTC
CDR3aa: CASSKGDRGGETQYF

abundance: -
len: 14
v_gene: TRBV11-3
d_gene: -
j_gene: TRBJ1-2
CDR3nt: TGTGCCAGCAGCCTGGGGGTGTTTAACTATGGCTACACCTTC
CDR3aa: CASSLGVFNYGYTF

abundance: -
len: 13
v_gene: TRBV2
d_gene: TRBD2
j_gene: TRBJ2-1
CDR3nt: TGTGCCAGGGCCGGGACTAGCGGCTATGAGCAGTTCTTC
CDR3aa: CARAGTSGYEQFF

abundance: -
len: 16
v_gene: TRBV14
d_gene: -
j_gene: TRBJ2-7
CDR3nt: TGTGCCAGCAGCCCTTTCGGCCGAAATGCTCTCTACGAGCAGTACTTC
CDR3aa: CASSPFGRNALYEQYF

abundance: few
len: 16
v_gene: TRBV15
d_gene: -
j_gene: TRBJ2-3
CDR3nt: TGTGCCACCAGCAGAGTTAAGGGTTTAAGCACAGATACGCAGTATTTT
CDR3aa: CATSRVKGLSTDTQYF

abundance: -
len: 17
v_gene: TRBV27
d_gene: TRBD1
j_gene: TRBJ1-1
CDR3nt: TGTGCCAGCAGTTTTTTTAGGGCAGGGGGCGAGTACACTGAAGCTTTCTTT
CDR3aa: CASSFFRAGGEYTEAFF

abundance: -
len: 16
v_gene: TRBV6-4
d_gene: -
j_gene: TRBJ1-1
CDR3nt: TGTGCCAGCAGTGACTCGAAGGGCAGGGATGGGGCTGAAGCTTTCTTT
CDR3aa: CASSDSKGRDGAEAFF

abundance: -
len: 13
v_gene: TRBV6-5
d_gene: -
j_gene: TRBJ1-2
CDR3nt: TGTGCCAGCAGTAAAGGACCGAGGTATGGCTACACCTTC
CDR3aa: CASSKGPRYGYTF

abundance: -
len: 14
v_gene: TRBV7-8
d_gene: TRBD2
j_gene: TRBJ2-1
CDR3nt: TGTGCCAGCAGATGGACTAGCGGGACGAATGAGCAGTTCTTC
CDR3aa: CASRWTSGTNEQFF

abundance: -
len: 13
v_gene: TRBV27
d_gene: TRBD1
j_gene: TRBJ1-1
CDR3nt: TGTGCCAGCAGTACGGACAGGGCCAGAGGAGCTTTCTTT
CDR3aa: CASSTDRARGAFF

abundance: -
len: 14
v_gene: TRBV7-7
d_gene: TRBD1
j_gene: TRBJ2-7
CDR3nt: TGTGCCAGCAGCTCCGGGACAGGGGCCTACGAGCAGTACTTC
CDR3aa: CASSSGTGAYEQYF

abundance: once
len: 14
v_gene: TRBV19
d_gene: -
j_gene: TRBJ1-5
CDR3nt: TGTGCCAGTAGTATAGGGGGAATCAGTCAGCCCCAGCATTTT
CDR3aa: CASSIGGISQPQHF

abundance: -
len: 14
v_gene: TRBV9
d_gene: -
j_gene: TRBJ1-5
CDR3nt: TGTGCCAGCAGCGGCCAACCCTATGGCCAGCCCCAGCATTTT
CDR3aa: CASSGQPYGQPQHF

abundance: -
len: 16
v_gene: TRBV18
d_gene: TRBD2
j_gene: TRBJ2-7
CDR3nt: TGTGCCAGCTCACAGACTAGCGGGAGGGCCTTCCACGAGCAGTACTTC
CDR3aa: CASSQTSGRAFHEQYF

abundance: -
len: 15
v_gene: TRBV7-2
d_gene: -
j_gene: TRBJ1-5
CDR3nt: TGTGCCAGCAGCTTAATGGCGGACTCCAATCAGCCCCAGCATTTT
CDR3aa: CASSLMADSNQPQHF

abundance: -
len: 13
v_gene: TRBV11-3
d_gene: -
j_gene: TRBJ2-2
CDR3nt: TGTGCCAGCAGCTACGAGAACACCGGGGAGCTGTTTTTT
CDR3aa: CASSYENTGELFF

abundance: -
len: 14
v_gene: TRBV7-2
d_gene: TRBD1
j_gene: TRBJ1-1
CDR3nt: TGTGCCAGCAGCGTGACACGGACAGGCCTTGAAGCTTTCTTT
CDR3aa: CASSVTRTGLEAFF

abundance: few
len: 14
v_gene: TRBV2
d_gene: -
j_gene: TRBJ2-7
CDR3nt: TGTGCCAGGGGGGGCACTTCGAGCTCCTACGAGCAGTACTTC
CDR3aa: CARGGTSSSYEQYF

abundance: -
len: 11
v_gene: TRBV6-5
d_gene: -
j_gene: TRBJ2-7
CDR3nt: TGTGCCAGCAGGTTTTCGAACGAGCAGTACTTC
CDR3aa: CASRFSNEQYF

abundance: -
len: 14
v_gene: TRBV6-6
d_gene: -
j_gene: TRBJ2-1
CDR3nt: TGTGCCAGCAGTTACTCCGGCCCGGCCGATGAGCAGTTCTTC
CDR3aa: CASSYSGPADEQFF

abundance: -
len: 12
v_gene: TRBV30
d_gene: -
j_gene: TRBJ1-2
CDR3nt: TGTGCCTGGACAGGGAACAGCTATGGCTACACCTTC
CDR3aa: CAWTGNSYGYTF

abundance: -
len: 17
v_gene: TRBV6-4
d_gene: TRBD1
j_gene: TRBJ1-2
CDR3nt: TGTGCCAGCAGTGAACGGCTAAACAGGGGTTCTAACTATGGCTACACCTTC
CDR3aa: CASSERLNRGSNYGYTF

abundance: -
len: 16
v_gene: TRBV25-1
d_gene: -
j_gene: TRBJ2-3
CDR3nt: TGTGCCAGCAGTGAATATAACGGTAGAAGCACAGATACGCAGTATTTT
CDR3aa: CASSEYNGRSTDTQYF

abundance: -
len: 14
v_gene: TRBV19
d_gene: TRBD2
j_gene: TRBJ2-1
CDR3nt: TGTGCCAGCCAGACTAGCGGTTCCTACAATGAGCAGTTCTTC
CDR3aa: CASQTSGSYNEQFF

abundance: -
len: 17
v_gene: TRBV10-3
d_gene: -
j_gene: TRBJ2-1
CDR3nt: TGTGCCATCAGTGAGTCCACGATATTCGGGAGTACGTATGAGCAGTTCTTC
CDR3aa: CAISESTIFGSTYEQFF

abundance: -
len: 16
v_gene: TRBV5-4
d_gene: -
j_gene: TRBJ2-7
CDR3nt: TGTGCCAGCAGCTTGCCCACAAGCGGACTCTCCTACGAGCAGTACTTC
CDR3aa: CASSLPTSGLSYEQYF

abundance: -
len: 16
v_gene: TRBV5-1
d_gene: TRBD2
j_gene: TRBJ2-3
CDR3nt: TGCGCCAGCAGCTCCACTTCGGGAGGCCGCACAGATACGCAGTATTTT
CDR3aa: CASSSTSGGRTDTQYF

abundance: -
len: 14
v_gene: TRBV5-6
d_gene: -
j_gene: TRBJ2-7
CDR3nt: TGTGCCAGCAGCTTGTTGTCACGCTCCTACGAGCAGTACTTC
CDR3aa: CASSLLSRSYEQYF

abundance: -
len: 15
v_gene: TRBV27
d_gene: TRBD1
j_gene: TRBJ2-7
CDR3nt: TGTGCCAGCAGTTTAGCGGGACAGGGGAAGGACGAGCAGTACTTC
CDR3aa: CASSLAGQGKDEQYF

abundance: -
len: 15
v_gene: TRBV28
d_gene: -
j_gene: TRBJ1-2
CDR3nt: TGTGCCAGCAGTCCTTACCGGGGGCTCGGCGATGGCTACACCTTC
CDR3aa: CASSPYRGLGDGYTF

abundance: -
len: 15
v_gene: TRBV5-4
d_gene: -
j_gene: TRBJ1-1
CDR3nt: TGTGCCAGCAGCCCTAGCCGGGGTCGAGGGACTGAAGCTTTCTTT
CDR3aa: CASSPSRGRGTEAFF

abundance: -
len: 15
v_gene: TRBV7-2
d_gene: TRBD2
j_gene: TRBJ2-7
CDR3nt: TGTGCCAGCAGCTCTAGCGGGAGGGCCAACTACGAGCAGTACTTC
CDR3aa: CASSSSGRANYEQYF